The sequence of this T cell receptor beta chain was determined in a study of early stage breast cancer tumors. Study-level results: Compared with adjacent normal breast, tumors showed about 2.3-fold denser, more clonal T cells.

V lost 0 bases to trimming and J lost 4 bases, with 7 bases between them. The germline CDR1 and CDR2 sequences are ENHRY and SYGVKD. This CDR3 has 14 amino acids. Method: immunoSEQ multiplex PCR; TCRdb's copy keeps in-frame clones and lacks some. Of about 69,000 clones listed, 65% to 85% are singletons. This clone showed up just a few times. Antigen: not known. The sample was blood. The sequence was obtained from a person aged 40 to 49 with breast cancer. The chain uses TRBV10-3 and TRBJ2-1; no firm D call. The CDR3 protein is CAISESEDYNEQFF. CDR3 sequence (DNA): TGTGCCATCAGTGAGTCTGAAGATTACAATGAGCAGTTCTTC.